The 21 T cell receptor beta chains below all came from one sample that was sequenced in a study of blood T cell repertoires in COVID-19. TCRdb's table, derived via immunoSEQ multiplex PCR, lists solely in-frame clones and lacks some. The sample records 150,000 to 250,000 clones, roughly 77% being singletons. Sequences were obtained from peripheral blood. The receptors here all came from a woman aged 35 to 49 with COVID-19, enrolled during active disease.

The rearrangement uses TRBV4-1 and TRBJ1-1, with TRBD1 identical over 9 bases. Germline lookup yields CDR1 MGHRA and CDR2 YSYEKL. The ends lost 3 bases at V and 6 bases at J; junction bases unmatched: 5. This CDR3 comprises 14 residues. CDR3: CASSHQQGAAEAFF. The CDR3 DNA reads TGCGCCAGCAGCCACCAACAGGGGGCCGCTGAAGCTTTCTTT.

There are a few counts of this clone. This chain connects TRBV11-2 to TRBJ2-7; TRBD1 matches 11 bases. J gave up 2 bases and V 5 bases, and 5 bases lay outside the gene matches. This CDR3 is 15 amino acids long. Germline assignment: CDR1 SGHAT and CDR2 FQNNGV. The CDR3 here is CASSPGTGGTYEQYF. The CDR3, as DNA: TGTGCCAGCAGCCCCGGGACAGGGGGAACCTACGAGCAGTACTTC.

This chain joins TRBV4-2 and TRBJ1-5; 7 nucleotides line up with TRBD1. The V gene's germline CDR1 is LGHNA and CDR2 YNFKEQ. With 2 bases clipped from V and 9 bases from J, the junction kept 7 bases outside the gene matches. This CDR3 contains 14 residues. The CDR3 nucleotides are TGTGCCAGCAGCCAATTAACAGGGGATCGGCCCCAGCATTTT. It specifies CASSQLTGDRPQHF.

This sequence joins TRBV11-3 and TRBJ2-3; D uncertain. Trimming stripped 3 bases from V and 0 bases from J, with 4 bases between. Germline V gene sequence: CDR1 SGHNT, CDR2 YENEEA. The CDR3 covers 13 residues. The CDR3 DNA reads TGTGCCAGCAGCTTTTCTAGCACAGATACGCAGTATTTT. It translates to CASSFSSTDTQYF.

This rearrangement joins TRBV7-8 to TRBJ1-5; possible D gene TRBD1, 5 bases. Germline V gene lookup returns CDR1 SGHVS and CDR2 FQNEAQ. The CDR3 has 17 amino acids. The V end lost 5 bases, the J end lost 0 bases, and 17 bases lay between the germline ends. The CDR3 loop reads CASSIIWGGYSNQPQHF. Written as DNA, the CDR3 is TGTGCCAGCAGCATAATATGGGGGGGGTATAGCAATCAGCCCCAGCATTTT.

V is TRBV19 and J is TRBJ1-3, with D uncertain. V was clipped by 5 bases and J by 2 bases, with 16 bases between them. The length of the CDR3 is 16 residues. CDR1 is LNHDA and CDR2 is SQIVND in the germline V gene (reference sequence). The CDR3 DNA reads as TGTGCCAGTAGTCATGGTAGCGCGCCCGCTGGAAACACCATATATTTT. Its protein product is CASSHGSAPAGNTIYF.

The CDR3 bases are TGTGCCAGCAGCCAAGATCCGCGCGGGGCGAACACCGGGGAGCTGTTTTTT. This sequence encodes CASSQDPRGANTGELFF. This chain connects TRBV4-2 to TRBJ2-2, with D maybe TRBD2 (6 bases). Germline V gene sequence: CDR1 LGHNA, CDR2 YNFKEQ. The CDR3 sequence is 17 residues long. V was trimmed by 0 bases and J by 0 bases, leaving 11 bases between them.

The J gene is TRBJ2-7, the V gene TRBV28, with 8 bases that match TRBD1. Looked up from germline, CDR1 is MDHEN and CDR2 is SYDVKM. Trimming at V came to 3 bases and at J to 0 bases, leaving 7 bases not matched to a gene. The CDR3 is made up of 16 amino acids. CDR3 sequence (DNA): TGTGCCAGCAGTTTTCGCACAGGGGGTTTCTCCTACGAGCAGTACTTC. Translated, it gives CASSFRTGGFSYEQYF. The full variable domain, in which reference TRBV28 and TRBJ2-7 provide the parts outside the CDR3, is DVKVTQSSRYLVKRTGEKVFLECVQDMDHENMFWYRQDPGLGLRLIYFSYDVKMKEKGDIPEGYSVSREKKERFSLILESASTNQTSMYLCASSFRTGGFSYEQYFGPGTRLTVT.

The rearrangement joins TRBV2 to TRBJ1-2; 10 nucleotides line up with TRBD1. This CDR3 spans 17 amino acids. CDR1 SNHLY and CDR2 FYNNEI come from the germline V gene. V shed 7 bases, J shed 5 bases, and the junction held 16 bases outside the gene matches. The DNA for the CDR3 is TGTGCCAGCAACAAAGGGACAGGGGCCATTATGGGGTATGGCTACACCTTC. This codes for CASNKGTGAIMGYGYTF.

The chain recombines TRBV30 with TRBJ1-5; D not resolved. CDR1 is GTSNPN, CDR2 SVGIG, per germline (reference sequence). The CDR3 extends over 13 amino acids. V lost 0 bases and J lost 4, with 7 bases in between. The CDR3 sequence is CAWSVRANQPQHF. The CDR3 DNA reads TGTGCCTGGAGTGTGAGGGCAAATCAGCCCCAGCATTTT.

A word on this clone: A junction boundary mismatches the germline segment, possibly from a read error. The genes are TRBV11-1 and TRBJ1-2; 7 bases line up with TRBD1. The CDR3 covers 14 residues. CDR1 and CDR2 (germline): SGHAT, FQDESV (reference sequence). CDR3: CASSTPTGRFFLSF. As DNA, the CDR3 is TGTGCCAGCAGCACCCCGACAGGGCGGTTTTTTCTCTCTTTC. Supplemented by reference TRBV11-1 and TRBJ1-2, the full variable domain reads EAEVAQSPRYKITEKSQAVAFWCDPISGHATLYWYRQILGQGPELLVQFQDESVVDDSQLPKDRFSAERLKGVDSTLKIQPAELGDSAMYLCASSTPTGRFFLSFGSGTRLTVV.

As regards this clone: A read error may account for a junction end that differs from germline. V is TRBV3-1 (or the pseudogene TRBV3-2) and J is TRBJ2-1; D might be TRBD2 (7 bases). This CDR3 has 14 residues. CDR1 LGHDT and CDR2 YNNKEL come from the germline V gene (reference sequence). DNA of the CDR3: TGTGCCAGCACCCAACAGGGAGGGAGCAATGAGCAGTTCTTC. It translates to CASTQQGGSNEQFF.

The chain recombines TRBV5-1 with TRBJ2-3; TRBD1 aligns across 10 bases. The CDR3 is 14 amino acids. The germline gives CDR1 SGHRS, CDR2 YFSETQ. Trimming at V came to 6 bases and at J to 3 bases, leaving 4 bases not matched to a gene. As DNA, the CDR3 is TGCGCCAGCATCGGGGACAGGGGAACAGATACGCAGTATTTT. This encodes CASIGDRGTDTQYF.

The rearrangement joins TRBV20-1 to TRBJ2-3, with a weak D call TRBD2 (6 bases). This CDR3 is built from 13 residues. Germline V gene sequence: CDR1 DFQATT, CDR2 SNEGSKA (reference sequence). V was trimmed by 3 bases and J by 3 bases, leaving 10 bases between them. The CDR3 spells CSASTSGTDTQYF. The CDR3 bases are TGCAGTGCTAGTACCAGCGGGACAGATACGCAGTATTTT.

This clone was seen just once. This sequence joins TRBV5-6 and TRBJ2-7, with D maybe TRBD1 (5 bases). Trimming left V 4 bases short and J 1 base short, with 18 bases between. This CDR3 spans 16 amino acids. Looked up from germline, CDR1 is SGHDT and CDR2 is YYEEEE. In nucleotides, the CDR3 is TGTGCCAGCAGCCGAGGCTGGGGCAGTACGTCCTACGAGCAGTACTTC. The encoded protein is CASSRGWGSTSYEQYF.

The chain uses TRBV6-6 and TRBJ1-3; D is undetermined. Germline V gives CDR1 MNHNY, CDR2 SVGAGI (reference sequence). The V end lost 8 bases, the J end lost 0 bases, and 8 bases lay between the germline ends. The CDR3 loop spans 13 amino acids. CDR3 region: CASSESSGNTIYF. CDR3 DNA sequence: TGTGCCAGCTCCGAGAGCTCTGGAAACACCATATATTTT.

The chain uses TRBV6-5 and TRBJ2-1; 11 nucleotides align to TRBD2. This CDR3 has 14 residues. From germline, CDR1 is MNHEY and CDR2 SVGAGI. J was trimmed by 4 bases and V by 6 bases; bases with no gene match: 2. In DNA, the CDR3 is TGTGCCAGCAGCAGACTAGCGGGATACAATGAGCAGTTCTTC. Translation gives CASSRLAGYNEQFF.

The V call is TRBV10-1, the J call TRBJ2-1, with 8 positions matching TRBD2. The V gene's germline CDR1 is WNHNN and CDR2 SYGVQD (reference sequence). J gave up 5 bases and V 7 bases, and 7 bases lay outside the gene matches. The CDR3 spans 14 residues. CDR3 amino acids: CASTGGRFDNEQFF. The DNA of the CDR3 is TGCGCCAGCACGGGGGGGCGGTTTGACAATGAGCAGTTCTTC.

The chain employs TRBV3-1 (or the pseudogene TRBV3-2) and TRBJ2-1; no firm D call. The CDR3 consists of 12 residues. V was clipped by 2 bases and J by 7 bases, with 6 bases between them. In germline, CDR1 is LGHDT, CDR2 YNNKEL (reference sequence). The CDR3 reads CASSQSGNEQFF. Here the CDR3 DNA reads TGTGCCAGCAGCCAATCCGGGAATGAGCAGTTCTTC.

The rearrangement links TRBV5-6 to TRBJ2-5; perhaps TRBD2 as D (5 bases). CDR3 length: 14 amino acids. Germline V gives CDR1 SGHDT, CDR2 YYEEEE. The V and J ends lost 4 bases and 5 bases respectively, with 15 bases between them. CDR3 DNA: TGTGCCAGCAGCCCACCGGACCGAGGGGAGACCCAGTACTTC. Its translation: CASSPPDRGETQYF. The entire variable domain, with the rest obtained from reference TRBV5-6 and TRBJ2-5, is as follows: DAGVTQSPTHLIKTRGQQVTLRCSPKSGHDTVSWYQQALGQGPQFIFQYYEEEERQRGNFPDRFSGHQFPNYSSELNVNALLLGDSALYLCASSPPDRGETQYFGPGTRLLVL.

This rearrangement joins TRBV19 to TRBJ2-7; D may be TRBD2 (5 bases). Germline V gene lookup returns CDR1 LNHDA and CDR2 SQIVND (reference sequence). Between the trimmed V and J ends, which lost 5 bases and 0 bases, there was a span of 11 bases. The CDR3 runs 14 residues. The DNA of the CDR3 is TGTGCCAGTAGTGCTAGCCTAAGCTCCTACGAGCAGTACTTC. Protein: CASSASLSSYEQYF.